This T cell receptor beta chain was documented in a study of blood T cell repertoires in COVID-19. Study in general: Donors in the United States, Italy and Spain gave samples during acute or convalescent COVID-19.

The germline V gene encodes CDR1 MNHEY and CDR2 SVGAGI. Trimming took 4 bases from V and 2 from J, leaving 5 bases between them. This CDR3 spans 12 amino acids. Original handling: Cell counts per sample came from amplifying reference gene primers. Generated by immunoSEQ multiplex PCR, the TCRdb table keeps only in-frame clones and is missing some. The V and J calls and clone size come from that table; D and trimming were worked out from the DNA. The table shows hundreds of thousands of clones, with 90% occurring only once. This clone was seen only a few times. Participants spanned ages 18 to 89 years and resided in 20 to 30 US areas. Clinical histories supplied by participants themselves formed the basis of cohort assignment.

The sample taken for sequencing was PBMCs or T cells enriched from blood (not recorded which). The V gene is TRBV6-5, the J gene TRBJ1-1, with no clear D. This sequence was found in a woman between 18 and 30 years old with acute COVID-19. For the CDR3, the DNA is TGTGCCAGCAGTTTAAAAAACACTGAAGCTTTCTTT. Its protein is CASSLKNTEAFF.